Below, 30 T cell receptor beta chains from the same sample are listed, as sequenced in a study of blood T cells in healthy people across ages (dated by TCRdb to the mid-2010s). The method behind the library was 5' RACE. This sample was sequenced with an Illumina HiSeq 2500. A second about 7 to 12 cycle PCR used a sample-barcoded 5' primer and a J-beta primer mix. TCRdb reprocessing: public reads trimmed at Q25 with fastp, clones called with MiXCR, in-frame beta chains kept. CDR3 protein sequences are deduplicated, and each keeps its most common genes and DNA. In this sample the table shows around 1.1 million distinct CDR3 sequences, 30% to 40% of which occur a single time. The ten biggest clones cover around 12% of the sample. The material sequenced was blood. The receptors originated from a man younger than 35 in good health.

The rearrangement joins TRBV12-3 or TRBV12-4 to TRBJ2-1; D may be TRBD1 or TRBD2 (6 bases each). The CDR3 extends over 14 amino acids. Trimming removed 5 bases from V and 10 bases from J, with 18 bases in between. The CDR3: CASSPIRGGYEQFF. The CDR3, as DNA: TGTGCCAGCAGTCCTATCCGAGGGGGGTACGAGCAGTTCTTC.

Points on this clonotype: The junction departs from germline at one end; a sequencing error may be responsible. The V call is TRBV7-2, the J call TRBJ1-3; D remains unclear. The CDR3 sequence is 14 residues long. CDR1 and CDR2 (germline): SGHTA, FQGNSA. CDR3 in DNA: TGTGCCAGCAGCTTAGTACGGGAGGGAAACGCCATATATTTT. This codes for CASSLVREGNAIYF.

Only a few counts were recorded for this clonotype. The chain joins TRBV9 to TRBJ2-5, with D hard to call. Germline lookup yields CDR1 SGDLS and CDR2 YYNGEE. This CDR3 is 16 amino acids long. Trimming removed 2 bases at V and 3 bases at J, with 17 bases between. DNA of the CDR3: TGTGCCAGCAGCGTCGGAGAGACGGCCAGTAAAGAGACCCAGTACTTC. This gives the protein CASSVGETASKETQYF.

The gene calls are TRBV7-9 and TRBJ1-1; D ambiguous. V lost 1 base, J lost 6 bases, and 12 bases lay in between. The CDR3 is 14 residues long. In germline, CDR1 is SEHNR, CDR2 FQNEAQ (reference sequence). In nucleotides, the CDR3 is TGTGCCAGCAGCTTAGGGGTAACCGCAGCTGAAGCTTTCTTT. Its protein is CASSLGVTAAEAFF.

The chain joins TRBV28 to TRBJ1-1, with D uncertain. Trimming removed 5 bases from V and 2 bases from J, with 12 bases in between. The CDR3 is made up of 14 amino acids. The germline gives CDR1 MDHEN, CDR2 SYDVKM. This chain's CDR3 is CASSPPIINTEAFF. CDR3 bases: TGTGCCAGCAGTCCCCCCATCATAAACACTGAAGCTTTCTTT.

Only a few counts were recorded for this clonotype. The chain has TRBV29-1 and TRBJ2-3; 8 positions agree with TRBD2. Unmatched junction bases numbered 13, after V lost 4 bases and J lost 4 bases. The CDR3 spans 16 residues. Germline loops: CDR1 SQVTM, CDR2 ANQGSEA. Here the CDR3 reads CSVAALLRGGPDTQYF. The CDR3, as DNA: TGCAGCGTTGCGGCCTTACTTCGGGGGGGCCCAGATACGCAGTATTTT.

This clonotype was recorded once. The rearrangement joins TRBV20-1 to TRBJ1-5, with a weak D call TRBD1 (6 bases). The CDR3 loop spans 14 amino acids. Germline CDR1 and CDR2: DFQATT and SNEGSKA (reference sequence). V shed 4 bases and J shed 3 bases, with 13 bases lying between them. CDR3 bases: TGCAGTGCTACAGGGGCGCCATTCAATCAGCCCCAGCATTTT. The encoded protein is CSATGAPFNQPQHF.

The V call is TRBV4-3, the J call TRBJ2-7, with TRBD1 identical over 9 bases. V lost 1 base and J lost 2; bases outside the gene matches: 6. Germline V gives CDR1 LGHNA, CDR2 YSLEER. This CDR3 has 16 residues. The CDR3 spells CASSQVQTGGTYEQYF. The DNA for the CDR3 is TGCGCCAGCAGCCAAGTCCAGACAGGGGGGACCTACGAGCAGTACTTC.

V and J are TRBV7-9 and TRBJ1-5; D not certain. Trimming took off 3 bases at V and 15 bases at J, with 15 bases between the two ends. CDR3 length: 12 amino acids. CDR1 and CDR2 (germline): SEHNR, FQNEAQ (reference sequence). The CDR3 region has the DNA TGTGCCAGCAGCTTCGAAGGGTCTGTTCGGCATTTT. Translated: CASSFEGSVRHF. Combining the CDR3 with reference TRBV7-9 and TRBJ1-5 gives the whole variable domain DTGVSQNPRHKITKRGQNVTFRCDPISEHNRLYWYRQTLGQGPEFLTYFQNEAQLEKSRLLSDRFSAERPKGSFSTLEIQRTEQGDSAMYLCASSFEGSVRHFGDGTRLSIL.

The chain has TRBV15 and TRBJ2-3, with TRBD2 matching over 11 bases. CDR3 length equals 19 residues. Germline CDR1 is LNHNV and CDR2 is YYDKDF (reference sequence). J gave up 1 base and V 2 bases, and 11 bases lay outside the gene matches. The CDR3, as DNA: TGTGCCACCAGCAGACCGGGACTAGCGGTTCCCCCGCGCACAGATACGCAGTATTTT. This gives the protein CATSRPGLAVPPRTDTQYF.

This clonotype has a handful of counts. The rearrangement links TRBV4-3 to TRBJ2-5; TRBD1 matches at 7 bases. The last part of the DNA fits TRBJ2-4 better; the J call may be wrong. The CDR3 has 15 amino acids. CDR1 and CDR2 (germline): LGHNA, YSLEER. CDR3: CASSPNDRDKNIQYF. DNA for the CDR3: TGCGCCAGCAGCCCAAACGACAGGGACAAAAACATTCAGTACTTC.

The rearrangement uses TRBV6-6 and TRBJ1-6; TRBD1 matches at 7 bases. From germline, CDR1 is MNHNY and CDR2 SVGAGI (reference sequence). CDR3 length: 15 amino acids. V was pared by 2 bases and J by 7 bases, with 5 bases of the junction left unmatched. CDR3 sequence (DNA): TGTGCCAGCAGTTACCCGGGACAGCGGAATTCACCCCTCCACTTT. Its protein product is CASSYPGQRNSPLHF.

This clonotype came up a few times. The chain combines TRBV3-1 with TRBJ2-1; D is perhaps TRBD2 (7 bases). Germline V CDR1 and CDR2: LGHDT, YNNKEL (reference sequence). The CDR3 contains 16 residues. Trimming removed 4 bases from V and 10 bases from J, with 23 bases in between. The CDR3 protein is CASSLPMGGGLREQFF. CDR3 bases: TGTGCCAGCAGCCTCCCAATGGGGGGGGGCCTTAGGGAGCAGTTCTTC.

This clonotype was seen a handful of times. CDR3: CASRPKGPQGEEGYTF. The CDR3 DNA reads as TGTGCCAGCAGACCCAAAGGCCCCCAGGGAGAGGAAGGCTACACCTTC. This rearrangement joins TRBV7-9 to TRBJ1-2, with D perhaps matching TRBD1 (5 bases). This CDR3 comprises 16 residues. Germline values: CDR1 SEHNR, CDR2 FQNEAQ (reference sequence). Trimming shortened V by 6 bases and J by 8 bases, and 25 bases separated the two germline ends.

This clonotype turned up a few times. The rearrangement uses TRBV6-5 and TRBJ2-5; 11 bases map to TRBD2. V shed 8 bases, J shed 2 bases, and the junction held 10 bases outside the gene matches. CDR1 and CDR2 (germline): MNHEY, SVGAGI. The CDR3 loop spans 16 amino acids. DNA for the CDR3: TGTGCCAGCTGCCCGAGACTAGCGGGGACGCAAGAGACCCAGTACTTC. Amino acid sequence: CASCPRLAGTQETQYF.

The V and J genes are TRBV5-1 and TRBJ1-2; 9 positions agree with TRBD1. The ends lost 4 bases at V and 1 base at J; junction bases unmatched: 11. This CDR3 has 17 residues. Germline V lookup: CDR1 SGHRS, CDR2 YFSETQ. CDR3: CASSPDRDRALNYGYTF. The CDR3 nucleotides are TGCGCCAGCAGCCCTGATCGGGACAGGGCACTTAACTATGGCTACACCTTC.

This clonotype was picked up a small number of times. The CDR3 coding sequence is TGCAGTGCTGGGGGACTAGCGCACTACGAGCAGTACTTC. It codes for CSAGGLAHYEQYF. This chain joins TRBV20-1 and TRBJ2-7; 10 bases fit TRBD2. There are 13 residues in the CDR3. Looked up from germline, CDR1 is DFQATT and CDR2 is SNEGSKA (reference sequence). Germline trimming cut 5 bases from V and 3 bases from J; bases unmatched to any gene: 4.

The chain links TRBV20-1 to TRBJ2-3; no clear D gene. Germline-derived CDR1 and CDR2 are DFQATT and SNEGSKA (reference sequence). Trimming removed 3 bases from V and 0 bases from J, with 10 bases in between. This CDR3 is built from 14 residues. CDR3: CSASTLVSTDTQYF. CDR3 bases: TGCAGTGCTAGTACTCTTGTGAGCACAGATACGCAGTATTTT.

The rearrangement joins TRBV29-1 to TRBJ1-2; D gene ambiguous. CDR1 and CDR2 (germline): SQVTM, ANQGSEA. The V end was cut by 4 bases, the J end by 0 bases, with 12 bases between. The CDR3 extends over 14 amino acids. CDR3 nucleotide sequence: TGCAGCGTTGGCCCTCGGCAGACTAACTATGGCTACACCTTC. This translates into CSVGPRQTNYGYTF. The complete variable domain, with remaining parts taken from reference TRBV29-1 and TRBJ1-2, reads SAVISQKPSRDICQRGTSLTIQCQVDSQVTMMFWYRQQPGQSLTLIATANQGSEATYESGFVIDKFPISRPNLTFSTLTVSNMSPEDSSIYLCSVGPRQTNYGYTFGSGTRLTVV.

This clonotype has just one count. The chain uses TRBV5-1 and TRBJ1-4; maybe TRBD1 (5 bases). Trimming pared 3 bases from V and 1 base from J, leaving 13 bases between. This CDR3 is built from 16 residues. Germline V lookup: CDR1 SGHRS, CDR2 YFSETQ. The CDR3 protein is CASSSDGTVTNEKLFF. In DNA form, the CDR3 reads TGCGCCAGCAGCTCGGATGGGACGGTAACTAATGAAAAACTGTTTTTT.

This clonotype was seen repeatedly, ten times or more. The chain combines TRBV12-3 or TRBV12-4 with TRBJ2-1; D remains unclear. The CDR3 runs 13 residues. The ends were cut back, 1 base at V and 6 bases at J, with 7 bases in the middle. The CDR3: CASSLGPGNEQFF. The CDR3 DNA reads TGTGCCAGCAGTTTAGGGCCGGGCAATGAGCAGTTCTTC.

As to this clonotype: The junction differs from germline at one of its ends, possibly a read error. The rearrangement joins TRBV5-1 to TRBJ2-1; D gene unclear. This CDR3 comprises 13 residues. CDR1 is SGHRS, CDR2 YFSETQ, per germline. The CDR3 coding sequence is TGCGCCAGCAGCCCCTCGGCGAGTAATGGGCAGTTCTTC. This codes for CASSPSASNGQFF. Full variable domain (remainder filled in from reference TRBV5-1 and TRBJ2-1): KAGVTQTPRYLIKTRGQQVTLSCSPISGHRSVSWYQQTPGQGLQFLFEYFSETQRNKGNFPGRFSGRQFSNSRSEMNVSTLELGDSALYLCASSPSASNGQFFGPGTRLTVL.

The V and J genes are TRBV7-3 and TRBJ2-1, with no clear D. This CDR3 is 12 amino acids long. Trimming stripped 5 bases from V and 5 bases from J, with 7 bases between. CDR1 and CDR2 from the germline V gene are SGHTA and FQGTGA. CDR3 DNA sequence: TGTGCCAGCAGCACTGGGGACAATGAGCAGTTCTTC. Translating gives CASSTGDNEQFF. Complete variable domain (other parts from reference TRBV7-3 and TRBJ2-1): GAGVSQTPSNKVTEKGKYVELRCDPISGHTALYWYRQSLGQGPEFLIYFQGTGAADDSGLPNDRFFAVRPEGSVSTLKIQRTERGDSAVYLCASSTGDNEQFFGPGTRLTVL.

The chain uses TRBV7-9 and TRBJ2-5; 7 bases map to TRBD2. The V gene's germline CDR1 is SEHNR and CDR2 FQNEAQ (reference sequence). The CDR3 consists of 15 residues. With V trimmed by 0 bases and J by 11 bases, 12 bases remained unmatched. CDR3 nucleotide sequence: TGTGCCAGCAGCTTAGCTACCGGGGGGACGTATGAGCAGTACTTC. Its translation is CASSLATGGTYEQYF. Combining the CDR3 with reference TRBV7-9 and TRBJ2-5 gives the whole variable domain DTGVSQNPRHKITKRGQNVTFRCDPISEHNRLYWYRQTLGQGPEFLTYFQNEAQLEKSRLLSDRFSAERPKGSFSTLEIQRTEQGDSAMYLCASSLATGGTYEQYFGPGTRLLVL.

V is TRBV20-1 and J is TRBJ2-1, with TRBD2 identical over 8 bases. Germline V CDR1 and CDR2: DFQATT, SNEGSKA (reference sequence). The CDR3 spans 13 residues. With V trimmed by 3 bases and J by 7 bases, 5 bases remained unmatched. The CDR3 sequence is CSASGGAWNEQFF. DNA of the CDR3: TGCAGTGCTAGCGGGGGGGCATGGAATGAGCAGTTCTTC.

With respect to this clonotype: A much larger clone differs from this one at a single base, so this may be a read error. The chain joins TRBV20-1 to TRBJ2-1, with 7 bases identical to TRBD2. Germline-derived CDR1 and CDR2 are DFQATT and SNEGSKA (reference sequence). The CDR3 has 13 amino acids. The CDR3 nucleotides are TGCAGTGCTAGAACGGGGGGTAACAATAAGCAGTTCTTC. This codes for CSARTGGNNKQFF.

This clonotype was detected a few times. The V call is TRBV7-2, the J call TRBJ1-5, with D hard to call. The germline V gene encodes CDR1 SGHTA and CDR2 FQGNSA. The CDR3 extends over 13 amino acids. With 3 bases removed from V and 3 bases from J, the gap between germline ends came to 6 bases. For the CDR3, the DNA is TGTGCCAGCAGCTTTCTAAACAATCAGCCCCAGCATTTT. This codes for CASSFLNNQPQHF.

This clonotype was observed a handful of times. The chain uses TRBV29-1 and TRBJ2-1, with D hard to call. V gave up 7 bases and J gave up 4 bases, with 20 bases separating them. The germline V gene encodes CDR1 SQVTM and CDR2 ANQGSEA. The CDR3 sequence is 15 residues long. CDR3 sequence: CSAAQLTTRYNEQFF. In DNA, the CDR3 is TGCAGCGCCGCCCAGCTCACGACTCGATACAATGAGCAGTTCTTC.

This rearrangement joins TRBV20-1 to TRBJ2-2; TRBD2 matches 8 bases. This CDR3 spans 12 amino acids. V gave up 6 bases and J gave up 7 bases; unmatched junction bases: 4. Germline V gene lookup returns CDR1 DFQATT and CDR2 SNEGSKA (reference sequence). The CDR3 reads CSATGTSGELFF. The CDR3, as DNA: TGCAGTGCCACCGGGACTAGCGGGGAGCTGTTTTTT.

This clonotype was counted between two and nine times. The chain recombines TRBV25-1 with TRBJ2-7; D may be TRBD1 or TRBD2 (5 bases each). The CDR3 covers 14 residues. V lost 5 bases, J lost 7 bases, and 18 bases lay in between. Germline V gene data show CDR1 as MGHDK and CDR2 as SYGVNS. The CDR3 coding sequence is TGTGCCAGCAGTCCTCGGGACGGGTCTTTGGAGCAGTACTTC. Translating it yields CASSPRDGSLEQYF.